Presented here are 20 T cell receptor beta chains from one specimen sequenced in a study of T cell repertoires in cytomegalovirus infection. Their specific antigens are unknown. TCRdb re-called the reads through MiXCR, storing one row per CDR3 protein. The table has about 920,000 distinct CDR3 sequences, approximately 31% seen once. The sample consisted of cultured CD8+ T cells from PBMCs, taken from culture after CMV antigen stimulation. The receptors stem from a human donor in good health (CMV status not recorded). Some clones in this sample may be carry-over from other donors' samples.

V and J are TRBV5-4 and TRBJ2-3, with 10 bases identical to TRBD2. Germline loops: CDR1 SGHNT, CDR2 YYREEE (reference sequence). This CDR3 is built from 15 residues. Unmatched junction bases numbered 7, after V lost 2 bases and J lost 7 bases. The CDR3 nucleotides read TGTGCCAGCAGCTTAAAGCGGGAGGGCAAGAATACGCAGTATTTT. As protein: CASSLKREGKNTQYF.

In this sample, this clonotype turned up a few times. The chain is built from TRBV12-3 or TRBV12-4 and TRBJ1-2; 7 bases fit TRBD1. The CDR3 loop spans 15 amino acids. V shed 7 bases, J shed 3 bases, and the junction held 11 bases outside the gene matches. The CDR3 spells CASTYTTGNYYGYTF. CDR3 nucleotide sequence: TGTGCCAGCACCTACACGACAGGGAATTACTATGGCTACACCTTC.

In nucleotides, the CDR3 is TGTGCCAGCAGCTTTTACAGGGTTGAGACAGCGGTTTCACCCCTCCACTTT. Translation: CASSFYRVETAVSPLHF. The gene calls are TRBV5-5 and TRBJ1-6; the D gene is possibly TRBD1 (6 bases). CDR3 length: 17 residues. V was shortened by 2 bases and J by 9 bases, with 21 bases between the two germline ends. Germline CDR1 SGHKS, CDR2 YYEKEE (reference sequence).

The gene calls are TRBV5-1 and TRBJ2-2; tentative D call: TRBD2 (6 bases). This CDR3 has 15 residues. The germline V gene encodes CDR1 SGHRS and CDR2 YFSETQ. Trimming pared 0 bases from V and 5 bases from J, leaving 11 bases between. This chain's CDR3 is CASSLEARGTGELFF. Written as DNA, the CDR3 is TGCGCCAGCAGCTTGGAGGCACGGGGGACCGGGGAGCTGTTTTTT.

The chain has TRBV29-1 and TRBJ2-7, with 10 bases identical to TRBD2. Germline assignment: CDR1 SQVTM and CDR2 ANQGSEA. Trimming at V came to 4 bases and at J to 3 bases, leaving 3 bases not matched to a gene. This CDR3 has 13 amino acids. This chain's CDR3 is CSVVWTSGYEQYF. The CDR3 nucleotides read TGCAGCGTTGTCTGGACTAGCGGCTACGAGCAGTACTTC.

A few counts support this clonotype. The V gene is TRBV14, the J gene TRBJ2-7; maybe TRBD1 (6 bases). Trimming took 1 base from V and 2 from J, leaving 24 bases between them. This CDR3 has 19 residues. In germline, CDR1 is SGHDN, CDR2 FVKESK. CDR3 nucleotide sequence: TGTGCCAGCAGCCAAGCCCCCCGACCCAGACAGGTTACAACCTACGAGCAGTACGTC. Its protein is CASSQAPRPRQVTTYEQYV.

This clonotype was counted only a few times. The V and J genes are TRBV12-3 or TRBV12-4 and TRBJ1-4; D might be TRBD1 (5 bases). The V and J ends lost 3 bases and 12 bases respectively, with 11 bases between them. This CDR3 is 12 amino acids long. The CDR3 nucleotides read TGTGCCAGCAGTTTGAACGGGGCCCAACTGTTTTTT. Translated: CASSLNGAQLFF.

This clonotype has more than one count but fewer than ten. The chain employs TRBV7-9 and TRBJ2-6; D call uncertain. The length of the CDR3 is 12 residues. The V end lost 11 bases, the J end lost 1 base, and 6 bases lay between the germline ends. The germline V gene has CDR1 SEHNR and CDR2 FQNEAQ (reference sequence). CDR3 DNA sequence: TGTGCCTGTCTATCTGGGGCCAACGTCCTGACTTTC. Translation gives CACLSGANVLTF.

This clonotype turned up a few times. The rearrangement uses TRBV2 and TRBJ1-5, with 7 bases aligning to TRBD1. This CDR3 has 14 residues. Trimming at V came to 6 bases and at J to 9 bases, leaving 11 bases not matched to a gene. CDR1 and CDR2 (germline): SNHLY, FYNNEI. The CDR3 DNA sequence: TGTGCCAGCAGCCTTAACAGGGGTGTTAGGCCCCAGCATTTT. Translated: CASSLNRGVRPQHF. The full variable domain, its missing parts supplied by reference TRBV2 and TRBJ1-5, is EPEVTQTPSHQVTQMGQEVILRCVPISNHLYFYWYRQILGQKVEFLVSFYNNEISEKSEIFDDQFSVERPDGSNFTLKIRSTKLEDSAMYFCASSLNRGVRPQHFGDGTRLSIL.

This clonotype has only a few counts. The chain couples TRBV4-1 to TRBJ2-7; D perhaps matches TRBD2 (6 bases). Germline V lookup: CDR1 MGHRA, CDR2 YSYEKL. The CDR3 consists of 14 residues. The V end was cut by 1 base, the J end by 3 bases, with 10 bases between. The CDR3 DNA follows: TGCGCCAGCAGCCAAGCGGATAGCGGCTACGAGCAGTACTTC. Its translation: CASSQADSGYEQYF.

J is TRBJ2-3 and V is TRBV27; 11 bases align to TRBD1. Per germline, CDR1 MNHEY and CDR2 SMNVEV (reference sequence). The V gene end was trimmed by 1 base and the J gene end by 4 bases; junction bases not matched to a gene: 4. The CDR3 runs 16 residues. The CDR3 sequence is CASSLLPGQGADTQYF. DNA of the CDR3: TGTGCCAGCAGTTTATTACCGGGACAGGGGGCAGATACGCAGTATTTT.

This clonotype was observed a handful of times. This rearrangement joins TRBV27 to TRBJ1-1; 9 bases match TRBD1. The trim removed 3 bases at V and 0 bases at J, leaving 14 bases unmatched. The CDR3 covers 19 residues. The germline V gene has CDR1 MNHEY and CDR2 SMNVEV (reference sequence). This CDR3 reads CASSFSFTGGEGMNTEAFF. CDR3 bases: TGTGCCAGCAGTTTTTCCTTTACAGGGGGCGAAGGGATGAACACTGAAGCTTTCTTT.

There are a few counts of this clonotype. The J gene is TRBJ2-1, the V gene TRBV19; D perhaps matches TRBD2 (6 bases). With 3 bases removed from V and 7 bases from J, the gap between germline ends came to 16 bases. The CDR3 loop spans 15 amino acids. Germline CDR1 is LNHDA and CDR2 is SQIVND (reference sequence). The CDR3 spells CASSIKGTLHNEQFF. CDR3 DNA: TGTGCCAGTAGTATCAAGGGGACTCTGCATAATGAGCAGTTCTTC.

The rearrangement links TRBV28 to TRBJ2-7; 7 bases align to TRBD1. Germline loops: CDR1 MDHEN, CDR2 SYDVKM. The V gene end was trimmed by 5 bases and the J gene end by 4 bases; junction bases not matched to a gene: 8. CDR3 length: 14 residues. CDR3 in amino acids: CASSGKAQGYEQYV. The DNA of the CDR3 is TGTGCCAGCAGTGGCAAGGCACAGGGGTACGAGCAGTACGTC.

The V and J genes are TRBV19 and TRBJ1-2; 7 bases fit TRBD1. Germline CDR1 reads LNHDA; CDR2 reads SQIVND (reference sequence). This CDR3 has 15 residues. V trimming: 6 bases; J trimming: 2 bases; junction bases outside the gene matches: 9. The CDR3 loop is CASSRTYRGNYGYTF. For the CDR3, the DNA is TGTGCCAGTAGCCGCACCTACAGGGGAAACTATGGCTACACCTTC.

This clonotype was counted once. The chain couples TRBV9 to TRBJ2-1, with D perhaps given as TRBD1 or TRBD2 (6 bases each). The germline V gene encodes CDR1 SGDLS and CDR2 YYNGEE. This CDR3 has 13 amino acids. V was cut by 8 bases and J by 0 bases, with 9 bases left in between. CDR3 nucleotide sequence: TGTGCCAGAGGGGGGAGCTCCTACAATGAGCAGTTCTTC. Amino acid sequence: CARGGSSYNEQFF.

The gene calls are TRBV7-9 and TRBJ1-2; TRBD1 might be the D (6 bases). The CDR3 is 15 amino acids. CDR1 is SEHNR and CDR2 is FQNEAQ in the germline V gene (reference sequence). The V gene lost 7 bases and the J gene lost 5 bases, with 20 bases spanning the gap. The CDR3 DNA follows: TGTGCCAGCACGACAGGAATTGAGGGCGGGTATGGCTACACCTTC. Encoded protein: CASTTGIEGGYGYTF.

This clonotype was seen a few times. Written as DNA, the CDR3 is TGTGCCAGCAGTCCCCTTCCGTCCGGGGAGCTGTTTTTT. Amino acids: CASSPLPSGELFF. The rearrangement uses TRBV12-3 or TRBV12-4 and TRBJ2-2; no definite D call. V dropped 5 bases and J dropped 6 bases, with 10 bases sitting between them. This CDR3 spans 13 amino acids.

At least ten counts were recorded for this clonotype. The chain uses TRBV7-3 and TRBJ2-1; 7 nucleotides match TRBD1. In germline, CDR1 is SGHTA, CDR2 FQGTGA. Trimming took 5 bases from V and 2 from J; bases not matched to a gene: 6. This CDR3 contains 15 residues. The CDR3 region has the DNA TGTGCCAGCAGCCTGACAGGGTTGGCCTACAATGAGCAGTTCTTC. It translates to CASSLTGLAYNEQFF.

This clonotype was counted a single time. Mismatch with germline at one junction end may stem from a read error. This chain uses TRBV9 with TRBJ1-3; D uncertain. The CDR3 has 14 residues. Per the germline V gene, CDR1 is SGDLS and CDR2 is YYNGEE. The CDR3 loop is CSSSVGGSGNTIYF. The DNA for the CDR3 is TGTTCCAGCAGCGTAGGAGGATCTGGAAACACCATATATTTT.